The sequence of this TCR beta chain was determined in a study of T cells in Graves' hyperthyroidism and ophthalmopathy. Study conclusions and caveats: Researchers report that a 13 V-J model separated ophthalmopathy from stable hyperthyroidism.

TCR beta CDR3 sequences were amplified from RNA transcripts. Primed by the HTBI set, a first-round RT-PCR was run on the TCR CDR3. TCRdb redid the calling of the multiplex PCR reads with MiXCR, one entry per CDR3 protein. Among 450,000 to 650,000 distinct CDR3 sequences listed, 14% were seen once. This clonotype was observed many times. Its antigen is not known. Germline V CDR1 and CDR2: SEHNR, FQNEAQ (reference sequence). CDR3 length: 15 residues. Deletions cut 6 bases from V and 0 bases from J, with 14 bases between. The origin of this receptor is a woman in her late teens or twenties with Graves' ophthalmopathy. The chain couples TRBV7-9 to TRBJ1-1; no clear D. Sequencing input: blood. The CDR3 nucleotides read TGTGCCAGCAGTCCAGGCGGTCCCATGAACACTGAAGCTTTCTTT. Its protein product is CASSPGGPMNTEAFF. Full variable domain (missing parts from reference TRBV7-9 and TRBJ1-1): DTGVSQNPRHKITKRGQNVTFRCDPISEHNRLYWYRQTLGQGPEFLTYFQNEAQLEKSRLLSDRFSAERPKGSFSTLEIQRTEQGDSAMYLCASSPGGPMNTEAFFGQGTRLTVV.